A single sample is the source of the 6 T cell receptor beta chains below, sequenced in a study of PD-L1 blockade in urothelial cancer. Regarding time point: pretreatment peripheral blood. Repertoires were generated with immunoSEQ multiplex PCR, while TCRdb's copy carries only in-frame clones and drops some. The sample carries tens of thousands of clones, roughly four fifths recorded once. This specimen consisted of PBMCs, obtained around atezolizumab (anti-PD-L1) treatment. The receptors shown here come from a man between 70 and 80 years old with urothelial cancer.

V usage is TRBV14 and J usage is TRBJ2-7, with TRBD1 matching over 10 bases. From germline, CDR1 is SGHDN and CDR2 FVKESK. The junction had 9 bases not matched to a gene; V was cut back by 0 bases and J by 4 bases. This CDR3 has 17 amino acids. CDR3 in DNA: TGTGCCAGCAGCCAAGACCAGGGGACAGGGGTTCTTTACGAGCAGTACTTC. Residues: CASSQDQGTGVLYEQYF.

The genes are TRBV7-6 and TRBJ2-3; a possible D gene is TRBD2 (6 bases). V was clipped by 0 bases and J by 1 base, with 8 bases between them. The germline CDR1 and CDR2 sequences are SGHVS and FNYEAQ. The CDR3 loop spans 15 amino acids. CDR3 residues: CASSLAWGGTDTQYF. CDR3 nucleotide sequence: TGTGCCAGCAGCTTAGCGTGGGGGGGCACAGATACGCAGTATTTT.

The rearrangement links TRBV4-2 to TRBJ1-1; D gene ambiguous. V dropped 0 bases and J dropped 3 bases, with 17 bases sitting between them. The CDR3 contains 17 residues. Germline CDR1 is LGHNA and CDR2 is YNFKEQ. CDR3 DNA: TGTGCCAGCAGCCAAGATCAGGTCGGCTCCCAGTACACTGAAGCTTTCTTT. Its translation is CASSQDQVGSQYTEAFF.

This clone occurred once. The CDR3 coding sequence is TGTGCCATCAGTGCCATCCGGGACAGGGACGGCTACACCTTC. It codes for CAISAIRDRDGYTF. The chain couples TRBV10-3 to TRBJ1-2; 9 nucleotides line up with TRBD1. The V and J ends lost 4 bases and 8 bases, in that order; junction bases with no gene match: 8. Germline-derived CDR1 and CDR2 are ENHRY and SYGVKD. The CDR3 sequence is 14 residues long.

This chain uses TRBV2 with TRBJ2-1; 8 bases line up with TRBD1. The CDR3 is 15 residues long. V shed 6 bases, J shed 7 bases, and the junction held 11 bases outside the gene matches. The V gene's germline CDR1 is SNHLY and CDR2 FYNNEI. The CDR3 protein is CASRDAGTGSNEQFF. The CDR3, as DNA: TGTGCCAGCAGGGACGCCGGGACAGGCTCGAATGAGCAGTTCTTC.

CDR3 nucleotide sequence: TGTGCCAGCAGCAGCGGACAGGGGGAGTATGCTACTAATGAAAAACTGTTTTTT. Protein product: CASSSGQGEYATNEKLFF. The genes are TRBV7-9 and TRBJ1-4; 10 nucleotides line up with TRBD1. This CDR3 contains 18 residues. J lost 2 bases, V lost 5 bases, and 11 bases had no gene match. Germline CDR1 is SEHNR and CDR2 is FQNEAQ (reference sequence).